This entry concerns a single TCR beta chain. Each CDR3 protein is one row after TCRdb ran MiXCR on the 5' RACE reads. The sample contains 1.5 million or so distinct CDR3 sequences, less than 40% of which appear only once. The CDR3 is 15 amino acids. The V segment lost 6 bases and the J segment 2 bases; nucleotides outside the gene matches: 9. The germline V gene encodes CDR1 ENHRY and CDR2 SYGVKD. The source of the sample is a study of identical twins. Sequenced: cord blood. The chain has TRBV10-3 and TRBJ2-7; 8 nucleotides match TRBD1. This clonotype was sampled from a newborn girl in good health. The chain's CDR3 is CAISSSGTGAYEQYF. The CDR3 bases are TGTGCCATCAGCTCCTCCGGGACAGGTGCCTACGAGCAGTACTTC.